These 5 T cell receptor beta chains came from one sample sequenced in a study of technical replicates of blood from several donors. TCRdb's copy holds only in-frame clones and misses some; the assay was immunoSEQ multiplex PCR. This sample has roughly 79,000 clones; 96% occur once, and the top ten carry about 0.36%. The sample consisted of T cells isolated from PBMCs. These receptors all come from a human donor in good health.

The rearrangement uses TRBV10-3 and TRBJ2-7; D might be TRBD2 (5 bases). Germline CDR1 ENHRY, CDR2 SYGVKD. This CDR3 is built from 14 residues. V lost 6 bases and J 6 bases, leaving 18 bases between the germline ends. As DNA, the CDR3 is TGTGCCATCAGACCGCAGAGGTTCGAGGGCGAGCAGTACTTC. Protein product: CAIRPQRFEGEQYF.

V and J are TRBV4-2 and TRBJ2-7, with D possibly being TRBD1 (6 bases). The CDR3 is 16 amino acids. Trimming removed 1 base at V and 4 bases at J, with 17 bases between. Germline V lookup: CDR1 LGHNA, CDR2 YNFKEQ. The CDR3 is CASSQAGQGHVYEQYF. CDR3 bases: TGTGCCAGCAGCCAAGCGGGGCAGGGGCATGTTTACGAGCAGTACTTC.

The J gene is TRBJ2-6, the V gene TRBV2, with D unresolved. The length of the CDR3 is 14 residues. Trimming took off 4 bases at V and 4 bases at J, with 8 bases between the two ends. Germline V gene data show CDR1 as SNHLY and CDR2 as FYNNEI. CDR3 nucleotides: TGTGCCAGCAGTGGGGTGAGGGGGGCCAACGTCCTGACTTTC. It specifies CASSGVRGANVLTF.

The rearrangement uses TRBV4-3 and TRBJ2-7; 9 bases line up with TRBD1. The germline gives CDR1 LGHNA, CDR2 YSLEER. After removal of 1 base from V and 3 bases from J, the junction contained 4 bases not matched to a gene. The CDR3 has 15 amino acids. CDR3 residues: CASSQGTGAFYEQYF. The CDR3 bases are TGCGCCAGCAGCCAAGGGACAGGGGCTTTCTACGAGCAGTACTTC.

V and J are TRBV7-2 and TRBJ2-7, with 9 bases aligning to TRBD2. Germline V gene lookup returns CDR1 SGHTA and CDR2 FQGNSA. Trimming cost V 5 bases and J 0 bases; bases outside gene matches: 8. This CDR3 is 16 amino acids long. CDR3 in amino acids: CASSKAGLATSYEQYF. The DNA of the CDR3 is TGTGCCAGCAGCAAAGCGGGACTAGCCACCTCCTACGAGCAGTACTTC.